This is a list of T cell receptor beta chains from one sample in a study of neoadjuvant nivolumab and ipilimumab in lung cancer. This table comes from immunoSEQ multiplex PCR, and its TCRdb copy is limited to in-frame clones, with some not included. The profile shows some 18,000 clones, approximately 87% of them singletons. Sample: peripheral blood, taken before neoadjuvant nivolumab, alone or with ipilimumab. These receptors were taken from an adult with non-small cell lung cancer. Each CDR3 is given with its conserved first and last residue. The order of the fields is J gene, V gene, CDR3 protein.

TRBJ1-1	TRBV7-9	CASSSQGKAFF
TRBJ1-1	TRBV15	CAPGANTEAFF
TRBJ2-2	TRBV30	CAWSFGQGASGELFF
TRBJ2-7	TRBV30	CAWSEYRGYEQYF
TRBJ2-1	TRBV18	CASSDAGGYNEQFF
TRBJ1-1	TRBV5-1	CASSLGTQGGTEAFF
TRBJ1-1	TRBV6-5	CASSSWQTVNTEAFF
TRBJ2-1	TRBV11-3	CASSSAAGVAYNEQFF
TRBJ2-3	TRBV11-3	CASSLDTSSDTQYF
TRBJ1-1	TRBV18	CASSPEEGTEAFF
TRBJ1-2	TRBV4-2	CASSQDPDLQGSYGYTF
TRBJ2-1	TRBV9	CASSVGLASGNEQFF
TRBJ2-7	TRBV6-5	CASRSPGLHYEQYF
TRBJ2-5	TRBV5-1	CASSLASGRGETQYF
TRBJ2-5	TRBV11-3	CASSLSPTGAETQYF
TRBJ2-1	TRBV18	CASSPSGFRFF
TRBJ2-5	TRBV18	CASSANRGRILGETQYF
TRBJ2-7	TRBV7-8	CASSFGTGPYEQYF
TRBJ2-3	TRBV2	CASRGSGQSTDTQYF
TRBJ2-1	TRBV6-1	CASSDEALVNEQFF
TRBJ2-7	TRBV7-8	CASSLVRRSSYEQYF
TRBJ2-7	TRBV5-4	CASSLGGTGTGEQYF
TRBJ2-7	TRBV5-1	CASSLGLAALNEQYF
TRBJ1-1	TRBV25-1	CASSEGGLDTEAFF
TRBJ1-5	TRBV7-9	CASSPGTMGDQPQHF
TRBJ1-1	TRBV7-2	CASTRPPNTEAFF
TRBJ1-2	TRBV10-3	CAISGEQGFGYTF
TRBJ1-2	TRBV2	CASSEYGGYTF
TRBJ1-1	TRBV14	CASSSLDRNTEAFF